The T cell receptor (beta chain) described here comes from a study of OX40 agonist ivuxolimab in advanced cancers. Germline V CDR1 and CDR2: MNHNY, SVGAGI (reference sequence). V lost 2 bases to trimming and J lost 3 bases, with 7 bases between them. This CDR3 spans 13 amino acids. TCRdb's table, derived via immunoSEQ multiplex PCR, lists solely in-frame clones and lacks some. The data contain about 140,000 clones, approximately 90% of them seen just once; the ten biggest clones take up 0.85% to 1.4%. The clonotype comes from an adult with an advanced solid tumor such as melanoma, head and neck, liver or kidney cancer. The V call is TRBV6-6, the J call TRBJ1-1; D is unclear. Material: CD4+ or CD8+ T cells sorted from blood, obtained in a trial of the OX40 agonist ivuxolimab. The CDR3 reads CASSYATDTEAFF. Here the CDR3 DNA reads TGTGCCAGCAGTTACGCGACTGACACTGAAGCTTTCTTT.